This T cell receptor (beta chain) was found in a study of a mutant IDH1 vaccine in newly diagnosed glioma. Generated by immunoSEQ multiplex PCR, the TCRdb table keeps only in-frame clones and is missing some. The sample lists roughly 43,000 clones, approximately 82% seen once, with 18% in the top ten. CDR1 and CDR2 (germline): LGHNA, YSLEER. The V end lost 0 bases, the J end lost 8 bases, and 13 bases lay between the germline ends. The CDR3 length is 14 residues. Whole-study findings and limits: Immune responses induced by the vaccine were seen in 93.3% of patients, spanning multiple MHC alleles. Top peripheral T cell clonotype shifts appeared unrelated to pseudoprogression.

Time point indicated: week 47, end of study. Vaccinated patients received 300 ug of mutant IDH1 20-mer peptide per dose, with topical imiquimod. A note on this clone: No antigen is known for it.

The clonotype comes from a man between 18 and 29 years old with glioma. Some clones in this sample may be carry-over from other donors' samples. The chain recombines TRBV4-3 with TRBJ1-2; no definite D call. The material sequenced was PBMCs, taken from a glioma patient whose treatment included an IDH1 peptide vaccine. The CDR3 is CASSQDGGIVGYTF. In DNA, the CDR3 is TGCGCCAGCAGCCAAGACGGAGGTATAGTAGGCTACACCTTC.